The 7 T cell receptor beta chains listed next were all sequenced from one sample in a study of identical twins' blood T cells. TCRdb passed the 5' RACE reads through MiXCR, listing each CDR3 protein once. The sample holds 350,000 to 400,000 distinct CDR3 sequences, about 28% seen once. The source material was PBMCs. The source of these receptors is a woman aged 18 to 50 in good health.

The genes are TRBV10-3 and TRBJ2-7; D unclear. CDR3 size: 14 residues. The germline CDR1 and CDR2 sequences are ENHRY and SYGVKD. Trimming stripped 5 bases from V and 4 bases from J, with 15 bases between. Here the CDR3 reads CAISIGDSAYEQYF. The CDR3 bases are TGTGCCATCAGTATTGGGGATTCGGCGTACGAGCAGTACTTC.

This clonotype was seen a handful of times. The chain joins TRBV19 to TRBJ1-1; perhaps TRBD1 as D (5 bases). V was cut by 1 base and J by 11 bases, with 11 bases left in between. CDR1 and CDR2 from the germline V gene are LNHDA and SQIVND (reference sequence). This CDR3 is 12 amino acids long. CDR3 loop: CASSIGGPWAFF. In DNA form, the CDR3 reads TGTGCCAGTAGTATAGGGGGCCCCTGGGCTTTCTTT.

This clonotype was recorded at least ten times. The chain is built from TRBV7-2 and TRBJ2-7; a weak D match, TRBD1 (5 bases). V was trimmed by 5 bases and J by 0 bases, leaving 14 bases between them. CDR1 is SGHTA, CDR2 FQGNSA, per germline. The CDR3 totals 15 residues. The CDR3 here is CASSVRTTVSYEQYF. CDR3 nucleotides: TGTGCCAGCAGCGTCAGAACGACAGTCTCCTACGAGCAGTACTTC.

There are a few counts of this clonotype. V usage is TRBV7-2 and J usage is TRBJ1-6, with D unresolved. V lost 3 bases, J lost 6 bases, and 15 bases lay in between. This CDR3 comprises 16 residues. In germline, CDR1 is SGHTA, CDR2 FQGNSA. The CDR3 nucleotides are TGTGCCAGCAGCTTCGGCGCCATGGTCCTTAATTCACCCCTCCACTTT. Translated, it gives CASSFGAMVLNSPLHF.

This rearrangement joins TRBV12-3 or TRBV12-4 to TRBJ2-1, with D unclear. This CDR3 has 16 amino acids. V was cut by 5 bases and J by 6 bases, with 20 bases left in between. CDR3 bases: TGTGCCAGCAGTCGAAGGGCCATCCCAGATATCAATGAGCAGTTCTTC. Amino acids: CASSRRAIPDINEQFF.

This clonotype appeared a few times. The CDR3 sequence is CASSGTSYEQFF. Here the CDR3 DNA reads TGTGCCAGCAGCGGGACTAGCTATGAGCAGTTCTTC. The rearrangement joins TRBV2 to TRBJ2-1, with 9 bases matching TRBD2. In germline, CDR1 is SNHLY, CDR2 FYNNEI. V lost 6 bases to trimming and J lost 8 bases; unmatched junction nucleotides: 2. The CDR3 sequence is 12 residues long.

CDR3 residues: CASSVGVLAGETQYF. CDR3 bases: TGTGCCAGCAGCGTAGGGGTACTAGCGGGAGAGACCCAGTACTTC. This rearrangement joins TRBV9 to TRBJ2-5; 9 nucleotides line up with TRBD2. Unmatched junction bases numbered 4, after V lost 0 bases and J lost 4 bases. The CDR3 is 15 residues long. Germline CDR1 SGDLS, CDR2 YYNGEE. The complete variable domain, with remaining parts taken from reference TRBV9 and TRBJ2-5, reads DSGVTQTPKHLITATGQRVTLRCSPRSGDLSVYWYQQSLDQGLQFLIQYYNGEERAKGNILERFSAQQFPDLHSELNLSSLELGDSALYFCASSVGVLAGETQYFGPGTRLLVL.